These T cell receptor beta chains were read from a single sample in a study of T cell repertoires in cytomegalovirus infection. No cognate antigen is known for these TCRs. MiXCR, run by TCRdb on the reads, gives a single entry per CDR3 protein. The repertoire holds 750,000 to 900,000 distinct CDR3 sequences, with under 35% as singletons. Here the sequenced sample was cultured CD8+ T cells from PBMCs, taken from culture after CMV antigen stimulation. The receptors stem from a human donor in good health (CMV status not recorded). Some clones in this sample may be carry-over from other donors' samples. Both conserved end residues are part of each CDR3. The order of the fields is V gene, J gene, clone size, D gene, CDR3 protein, CDR3 DNA. D genes are given only for firm matches. Clone sizes are given selectively: once, few, many, or a class where the clone is expanded.

>TRBV19|TRBJ2-2|many|.
CASRSTGELFF
TGTGCCAGTAGGTCAACCGGGGAGCTGTTTTTT
>TRBV27|TRBJ1-5|few|.
CASTRGSSPQPQHF
TGTGCCAGCACCCGTGGTTCATCCCCCCAGCCCCAGCATTTT
>TRBV29-1|TRBJ1-2|.|.
CSATFEFYGYTF
TGCAGCGCGACATTCGAATTCTATGGCTACACCTTC
>TRBV6-6|TRBJ2-5|.|TRBD2
CASSYELAGAPEETQYF
TGTGCCAGCAGTTACGAACTAGCGGGGGCCCCGGAAGAGACCCAGTACTTC
>TRBV7-4|TRBJ1-6|once|TRBD1
CASSSGTEINNSPLHF
TGTGCCAGCAGCTCCGGGACAGAGATTAATAATTCACCCCTCCACTTT
>TRBV20-1|TRBJ2-2|.|TRBD2
CSARDYRQRGGTGELFF
TGCAGTGCTAGAGACTATCGACAGCGGGGGGGCACCGGGGAGCTGTTTTTT
>TRBV12-3/TRBV12-4|TRBJ2-7|few|TRBD1
CASSSPTGGAGEQYF
TGTGCCAGCAGTTCGCCAACAGGGGGCGCAGGGGAGCAGTACTTC
>TRBV7-8|TRBJ1-2|few|TRBD1
CASSLAGDRLSDGYTF
TGTGCCAGCAGCTTGGCCGGGGACAGGCTTTCCGACGGCTACACCTTC
>TRBV27|TRBJ1-1|.|.
CASSLSNLVTEAFF
TGTGCCAGCAGTTTATCTAATTTGGTCACTGAAGCTTTCTTT
>TRBV6-1|TRBJ1-1|many|TRBD1
CASSGTDRGYTEAFF
TGTGCCAGCAGTGGAACGGACAGGGGTTACACTGAAGCTTTCTTT
>TRBV2|TRBJ2-1|.|.
CASNWGVDSYNEQFF
TGTGCCAGCAACTGGGGGGTAGATTCCTACAATGAGCAGTTCTTC
>TRBV3-1|TRBJ2-1|once|TRBD2
CASSSRTSSLHNEQFF
TGTGCCAGCAGCTCCCGGACTAGCTCGCTCCACAATGAGCAGTTCTTC
>TRBV7-2|TRBJ2-2|.|TRBD1
CASSFKEGAANGELFF
TGTGCCAGCAGCTTTAAAGAGGGGGCCGCTAACGGGGAGCTGTTTTTT
>TRBV18|TRBJ2-5|.|.
CASSPETVQETQYF
TGTGCCAGCTCACCAGAGACAGTCCAAGAGACCCAGTACTTT
>TRBV7-6|TRBJ2-5|.|TRBD1
CASSFGQGIRETQYF
TGTGCCAGCAGCTTTGGACAGGGGATACGAGAGACCCAGTACTTC
>TRBV2|TRBJ1-6|.|TRBD1
CATPDRSGSPLHF
TGTGCCACCCCGGACAGGAGTGGCTCACCCCTCCACTTT
>TRBV27|TRBJ2-1|.|.
CASSPQDTSNEQFF
TGTGCCAGCAGTCCACAGGACACTAGCAATGAGCAGTTCTTC
>TRBV27|TRBJ2-4|.|.
CASSLTSGGRAKNIQYF
TGTGCCAGCAGTTTGACGTCCGGGGGACGGGCCAAAAACATTCAGTACTTC